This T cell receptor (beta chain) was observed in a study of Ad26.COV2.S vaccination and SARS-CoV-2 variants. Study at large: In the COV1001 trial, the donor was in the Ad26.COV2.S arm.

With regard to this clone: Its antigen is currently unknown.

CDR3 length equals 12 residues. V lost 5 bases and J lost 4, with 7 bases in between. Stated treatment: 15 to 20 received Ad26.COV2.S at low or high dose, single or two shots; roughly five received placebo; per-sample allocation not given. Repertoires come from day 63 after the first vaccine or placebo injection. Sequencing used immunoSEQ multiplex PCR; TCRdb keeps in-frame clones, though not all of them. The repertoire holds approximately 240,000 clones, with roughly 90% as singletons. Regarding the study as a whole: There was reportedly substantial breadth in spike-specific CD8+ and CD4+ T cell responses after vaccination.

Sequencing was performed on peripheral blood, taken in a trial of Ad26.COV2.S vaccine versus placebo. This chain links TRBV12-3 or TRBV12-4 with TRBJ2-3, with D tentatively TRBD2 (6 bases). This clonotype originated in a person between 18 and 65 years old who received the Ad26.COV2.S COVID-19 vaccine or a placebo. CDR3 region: CASSRRADTQYF. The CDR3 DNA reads TGTGCCAGCAGTCGGAGGGCAGATACGCAGTATTTT.